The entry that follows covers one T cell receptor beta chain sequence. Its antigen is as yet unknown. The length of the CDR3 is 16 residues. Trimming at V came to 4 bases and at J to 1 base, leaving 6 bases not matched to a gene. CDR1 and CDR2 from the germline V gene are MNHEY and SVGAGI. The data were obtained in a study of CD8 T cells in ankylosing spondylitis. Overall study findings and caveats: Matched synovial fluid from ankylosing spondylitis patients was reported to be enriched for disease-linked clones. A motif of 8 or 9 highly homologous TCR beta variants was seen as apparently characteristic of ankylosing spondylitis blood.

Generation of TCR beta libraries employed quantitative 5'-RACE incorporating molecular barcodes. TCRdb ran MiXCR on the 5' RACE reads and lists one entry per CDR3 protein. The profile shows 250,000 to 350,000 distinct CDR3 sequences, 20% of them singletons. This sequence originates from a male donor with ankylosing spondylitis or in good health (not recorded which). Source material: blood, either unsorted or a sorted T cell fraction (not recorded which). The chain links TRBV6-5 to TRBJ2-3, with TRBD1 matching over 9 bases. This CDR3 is CASSLQGALGTDTQYF. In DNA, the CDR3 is TGTGCCAGCAGTTTACAGGGGGCGCTTGGCACAGATACGCAGTATTTT.